The clone carrying this T cell receptor (beta chain) was counted between two and nine times. What it recognizes is unknown. Sequencing used immunoSEQ multiplex PCR; TCRdb keeps in-frame clones, though not all of them. This table has some 64,000 clones, roughly 85% appearing once. The entry originates in a study of OX40 agonist ivuxolimab in advanced cancers. Trimming cost V 4 bases and J 2 bases, with 10 bases left between them. Germline CDR1 reads SGHNT; CDR2 reads YENEEA. The CDR3 length is 14 residues. Findings of the study overall: Among T cells, CD8+ cells averaged more expanded clones than CD4+ cells.

The rearrangement uses TRBV11-3 and TRBJ2-3; perhaps TRBD2 as D (6 bases). Material: CD4+ or CD8+ T cells sorted from blood, obtained in a trial of the OX40 agonist ivuxolimab. The sequence was collected from an adult with an advanced solid tumor such as melanoma, head and neck, liver or kidney cancer. The CDR3 loop reads CASSSGLPTDTQYF. The CDR3 nucleotides read TGTGCCAGCAGCTCGGGACTTCCCACAGATACGCAGTATTTT.